This TCR beta chain was captured in a study of cytomegalovirus exposure and HLA in healthy donors. Researchers ran the PCR with 60 Vbeta and 13 Jbeta primers. Profiling relied on immunoSEQ multiplex PCR, and the TCRdb table lists in-frame clones only, not all of them. There are under 250,000 clones in the sample; over 75% occur only once, and 1.8% lies in the top ten. The V gene end was trimmed by 0 bases and the J gene end by 4 bases; junction bases not matched to a gene: 5. This CDR3 contains 15 residues. The germline gives CDR1 SGHVS, CDR2 FNYEAQ. This sequence originates from a male donor in good health and CMV-seronegative. The chain recombines TRBV7-6 with TRBJ2-7; the match to TRBD1 covers 8 bases. Specimen: PBMCs. Here the CDR3 DNA reads TGTGCCAGCAGCTTAGCGACGGACAGGGTATACGAGCAGTACTTC. This sequence encodes CASSLATDRVYEQYF.